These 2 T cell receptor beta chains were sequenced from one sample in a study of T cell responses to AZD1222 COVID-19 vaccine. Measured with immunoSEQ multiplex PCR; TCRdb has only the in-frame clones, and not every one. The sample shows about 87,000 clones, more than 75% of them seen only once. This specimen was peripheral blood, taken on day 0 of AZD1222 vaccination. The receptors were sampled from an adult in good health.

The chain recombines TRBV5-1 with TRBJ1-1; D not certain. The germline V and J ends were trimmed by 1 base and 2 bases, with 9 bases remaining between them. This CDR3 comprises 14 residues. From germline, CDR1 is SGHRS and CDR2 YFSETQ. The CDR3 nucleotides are TGCGCCAGCAGCTTGAGTGTTTCCAACACTGAAGCTTTCTTT. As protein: CASSLSVSNTEAFF.

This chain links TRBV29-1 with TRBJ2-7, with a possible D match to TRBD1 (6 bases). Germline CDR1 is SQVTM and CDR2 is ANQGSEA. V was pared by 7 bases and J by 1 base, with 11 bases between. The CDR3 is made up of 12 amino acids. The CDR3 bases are TGCAGCGCCAGGACAGATTCCTACGAGCAGTACTTC. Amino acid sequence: CSARTDSYEQYF.